These 9 T cell receptor beta chains originate from one sample sequenced in a study of PD-L1 blockade in urothelial cancer. The data were produced by immunoSEQ multiplex PCR, yet TCRdb's version contains in-frame clones alone and is incomplete. The table has roughly 51,000 clones, 70% to 80% seen once. This sample's time point: pretreatment peripheral blood. The material was PBMCs, obtained around atezolizumab (anti-PD-L1) treatment. These receptors were obtained from a man in his 70s with urothelial cancer.

The genes are TRBV27 and TRBJ2-1; D remains unclear. The germline V and J ends were trimmed by 1 base and 0 bases, with 7 bases remaining between them. Looked up from germline, CDR1 is MNHEY and CDR2 is SMNVEV (reference sequence). The CDR3 is 15 residues long. The CDR3 spells CASSLWQASYNEQFF. The CDR3 nucleotides are TGTGCCAGCAGTTTATGGCAGGCCTCCTACAATGAGCAGTTCTTC.

J is TRBJ1-2 and V is TRBV28; D is perhaps TRBD1 (5 bases). V was clipped by 6 bases and J by 5 bases, with 25 bases between them. The CDR3 extends over 17 amino acids. The germline V gene encodes CDR1 MDHEN and CDR2 SYDVKM. CDR3 in amino acids: CASRAGRQSPAGYGYTF. The CDR3 nucleotides read TGTGCCAGCAGGGCGGGACGGCAGTCCCCCGCAGGATATGGCTACACCTTC.

This clone was counted a single time. This chain joins TRBV27 and TRBJ1-2, with 7 bases aligning to TRBD1. Germline V gives CDR1 MNHEY, CDR2 SMNVEV (reference sequence). Trimming removed 9 bases from V and 3 bases from J; junction bases left unmatched: 7. The CDR3 is 13 amino acids. The CDR3 is CASRTGPDYGYTF. CDR3 sequence (DNA): TGTGCCAGTAGGACAGGCCCCGACTATGGCTACACCTTC.

The CDR3 bases are TGTGCCAGCAGCCCTACCGGACTAGCTGGCGAGCAGTACTTC. Protein: CASSPTGLAGEQYF. V and J are TRBV7-3 and TRBJ2-7, with 8 bases that match TRBD2. Germline-derived CDR1 and CDR2 are SGHTA and FQGTGA. The CDR3 consists of 14 residues. The V and J ends lost 5 bases and 6 bases, in that order; junction bases with no gene match: 9.

This rearrangement joins TRBV9 to TRBJ1-1; D might be TRBD1 (6 bases). Per the germline V gene, CDR1 is SGDLS and CDR2 is YYNGEE. Between the trimmed V and J ends, which lost 4 bases and 0 bases, there was a span of 10 bases. This CDR3 spans 14 amino acids. This chain's CDR3 is CASSRGHLNTEAFF. Written as DNA, the CDR3 is TGTGCCAGCAGCCGGGGACACCTGAACACTGAAGCTTTCTTT.

The CDR3 reads CASRTKTGFEQYF. CDR3 DNA: TGTGCCAGCAGAACCAAGACAGGGTTCGAGCAGTACTTC. The chain joins TRBV6-5 to TRBJ2-7, with TRBD1 matching over 7 bases. Germline V gives CDR1 MNHEY, CDR2 SVGAGI. J lost 6 bases, V lost 6 bases, and 8 bases had no gene match. The CDR3 runs to 13 residues.

The chain has TRBV27 and TRBJ1-2; TRBD1 matches 7 bases. This CDR3 spans 16 amino acids. With 0 bases clipped from V and 5 bases from J, the junction kept 9 bases outside the gene matches. The germline CDR1 and CDR2 sequences are MNHEY and SMNVEV (reference sequence). Written as DNA, the CDR3 is TGTGCCAGCAGTTTATCGCCCGAACAGGGGAGGTATGGCTACACCTTC. This translates into CASSLSPEQGRYGYTF.

This clone was counted between two and nine times. CDR3 in DNA: TGTGCCAGCAGTTTGACGGTTACAGGGAAAGGTGACGGCTACACCTTC. It is translated as CASSLTVTGKGDGYTF. The rearrangement joins TRBV28 to TRBJ1-2; D is possibly TRBD1 (6 bases). Germline V gene sequence: CDR1 MDHEN, CDR2 SYDVKM. The CDR3 consists of 16 residues. V lost 3 bases and J lost 8, with 22 bases in between.

The J gene is TRBJ1-5, the V gene TRBV7-2; TRBD1 matches 9 bases. The CDR3 extends over 15 amino acids. Trimming at V came to 5 bases and at J to 4 bases, leaving 6 bases not matched to a gene. Germline CDR1 and CDR2: SGHTA and FQGNSA. CDR3 sequence reads: CASSDTGGPNQPQHF. DNA of the CDR3: TGTGCCAGCAGCGATACAGGGGGCCCTAATCAGCCCCAGCATTTT.